A selection of T cell receptor beta chains follows, all from one sample in a study of early stage breast cancer tumors. Some clones are missing from TCRdb's copy, which holds only in-frame ones; the method was immunoSEQ multiplex PCR. Of about 30,000 clones listed, around three quarters are singletons. The specimen sequenced was blood. All receptors come from a person aged 45 to 59 with breast cancer. Each CDR3 is given with its conserved first and last residue. Fields, in order: D gene, V gene, J gene, CDR3 DNA, CDR3 protein. The D gene is left open where the match is weak.

>TRBD2|TRBV10-3|TRBJ2-2
TGTGCCATCGGAGGCCTAGCGGGAGCCCACGGGGAGCTGTTTTTT
CAIGGLAGAHGELFF
>-|TRBV7-9|TRBJ2-3
TGTGCCAGCAGCCCCCTAGGGGGAGGGGGCACAGATACGCAGTATTTT
CASSPLGGGGTDTQYF
>TRBD2|TRBV28|TRBJ2-5
TGTGCCAGCCGGGAGGGCCGGCGAGAGACCCAGTACTTC
CASREGRRETQYF
>TRBD2|TRBV5-1|TRBJ2-3
TGCGCCAGCAGCTTGGGCTGGGGCGGGAGCAGCACAGATACGCAGTATTTT
CASSLGWGGSSTDTQYF
>-|TRBV6-1|TRBJ2-6
TGTGCCAGCAGCGGCGACTACTCTGGGGCCAACGTCCTGACTTTC
CASSGDYSGANVLTF
>-|TRBV19|TRBJ1-1
TGTGCCAGTAGTATCGGAACAGACACTGAAGCTTTCTTT
CASSIGTDTEAFF
>-|TRBV2|TRBJ2-1
TGTGCCAGCAGTGAAGCGAGCGGGCCCTACAATGAGCAGTTCTTC
CASSEASGPYNEQFF
>-|TRBV5-4|TRBJ1-1
TGTGCCAGCAGACAGGACACACAGAGCACTGAAGCTTTCTTT
CASRQDTQSTEAFF
>TRBD2|TRBV7-9|TRBJ2-1
TGTGCCAGCACGGCGGGAGGTTCTTACAATGAGCAGTTCTTC
CASTAGGSYNEQFF
>-|TRBV6-4|TRBJ2-5
TGTGCCAGCAGTGCGCGGAGGGGAGAGACCCAGTACTTC
CASSARRGETQYF
>-|TRBV6-1|TRBJ2-7
TGTGCCAGCAGTTCGCCCTACGAGCAGTACTTC
CASSSPYEQYF